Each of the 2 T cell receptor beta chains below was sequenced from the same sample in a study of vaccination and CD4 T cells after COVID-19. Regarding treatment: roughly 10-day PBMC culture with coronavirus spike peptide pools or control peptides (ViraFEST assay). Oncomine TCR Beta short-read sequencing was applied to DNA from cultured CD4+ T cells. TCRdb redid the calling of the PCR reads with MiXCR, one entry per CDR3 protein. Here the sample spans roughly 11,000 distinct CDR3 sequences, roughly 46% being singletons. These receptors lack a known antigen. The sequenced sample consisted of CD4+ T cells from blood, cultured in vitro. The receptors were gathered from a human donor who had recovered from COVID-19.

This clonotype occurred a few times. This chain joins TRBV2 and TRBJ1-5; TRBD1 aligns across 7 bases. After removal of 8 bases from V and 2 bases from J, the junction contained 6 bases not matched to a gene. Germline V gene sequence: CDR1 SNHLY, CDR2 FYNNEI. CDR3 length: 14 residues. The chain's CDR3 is CASSWDRRNQPQHF. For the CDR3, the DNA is TGTGCCAGCTCCTGGGACAGACGCAATCAGCCCCAGCATTTT.

CDR3 DNA sequence: TGCAGTGCTAGCCCCACTAGCGGGGCGAACACCGGGGAGCTGTTTTTT. This codes for CSASPTSGANTGELFF. The chain joins TRBV20-1 to TRBJ2-2; 10 bases agree with TRBD2. Germline assignment: CDR1 DFQATT and CDR2 SNEGSKA (reference sequence). There are 16 residues in the CDR3. After removal of 3 bases from V and 0 bases from J, the junction contained 4 bases not matched to a gene.